Shown below are 14 T cell receptor beta chains from a single sample sequenced in a study of vaccination effects on CD4 cells after COVID-19. These receptors have no known antigen. Before sequencing, viral peptide pools were used by the ViraFEST assay to expand antigen-specific CD4+ T cells. Following culture for roughly 10 days, CD4+ T cells were isolated. Vaccinees lacked prior SARS-CoV-2 infection and tested negative for nucleocapsid antibodies. Assay: immunoSEQ multiplex PCR; the TCRdb copy retains only in-frame clones and omits some. In the table there are 25,000 to 35,000 clones, under 85% of which are singletons. The starting material was CD4+ T cells from PBMCs cultured with SARS-CoV-2 spike peptides, obtained before COVID-19 vaccination. The receptors derive from a human donor who received a COVID-19 vaccine.

The CDR3 DNA follows: TGTGCCACCAGCAGGGGATACGAGCAGTACTTC. Encoded protein: CATSRGYEQYF. The V gene is TRBV15, the J gene TRBJ2-7; D gene ambiguous. The V gene lost 3 bases and the J gene lost 4 bases, with 4 bases spanning the gap. CDR3 length equals 11 residues. CDR1 is LNHNV and CDR2 is YYDKDF in the germline V gene (reference sequence).

The chain links TRBV6-5 to TRBJ1-1, with a weak D call TRBD1 (6 bases). Between the trimmed V and J ends, which lost 8 bases and 1 base, there was a span of 17 bases. The CDR3 has 15 residues. Germline V gene data show CDR1 as MNHEY and CDR2 as SVGAGI. This chain's CDR3 is CASFRPGVKNTEAFF. In DNA, the CDR3 is TGTGCCAGCTTTCGGCCAGGGGTTAAGAACACTGAAGCTTTCTTT.

The J gene is TRBJ2-7, the V gene TRBV5-5; weak D call: TRBD1 (5 bases). Germline V lookup: CDR1 SGHKS, CDR2 YYEKEE (reference sequence). V shed 0 bases and J shed 2 bases, with 15 bases lying between them. CDR3 size: 16 residues. CDR3 in amino acids: CASSLERTTGAYEQYF. The CDR3 coding sequence is TGTGCCAGCAGCTTGGAACGAACTACAGGAGCCTACGAGCAGTACTTC.

CDR3 protein: CASSIRQGGSPLHF. Here the CDR3 DNA reads TGTGCCAGTAGTATCAGGCAGGGGGGTTCACCCCTCCACTTT. The chain joins TRBV19 to TRBJ1-6, with 7 positions matching TRBD1. Germline values: CDR1 LNHDA, CDR2 SQIVND (reference sequence). V shed 3 bases and J 9 bases; nucleotides not matched to a gene: 5. CDR3 length: 14 residues. The whole variable domain, filled in from reference TRBV19 and TRBJ1-6, reads DGGITQSPKYLFRKEGQNVTLSCEQNLNHDAMYWYRQDPGQGLRLIYYSQIVNDFQKGDIAEGYSVSREKKESFPLTVTSAQKNPTAFYLCASSIRQGGSPLHFGNGTRLTVT.

CDR3 loop: CASSPYGEAFF. The CDR3 nucleotides are TGTGCCAGCAGTCCCTACGGTGAAGCTTTCTTT. V gene TRBV28 combines with J gene TRBJ1-1, with D unclear. The V gene's germline CDR1 is MDHEN and CDR2 SYDVKM. The germline V and J ends were trimmed by 5 bases and 7 bases, with 8 bases remaining between them. The CDR3 is 11 amino acids. Supplemented by reference TRBV28 and TRBJ1-1, the full variable domain reads DVKVTQSSRYLVKRTGEKVFLECVQDMDHENMFWYRQDPGLGLRLIYFSYDVKMKEKGDIPEGYSVSREKKERFSLILESASTNQTSMYLCASSPYGEAFFGQGTRLTVV.

This clone was seen a single time. The genes are TRBV27 and TRBJ1-2, with 7 nucleotides matching TRBD1. The CDR3 sequence is 14 residues long. Looked up from germline, CDR1 is MNHEY and CDR2 is SMNVEV (reference sequence). V was clipped by 0 bases and J by 8 bases; unmatched bases: 6. The CDR3 sequence: CASSLSNRGGGYTF. As DNA, the CDR3 is TGTGCCAGCAGTTTATCGAACAGGGGTGGCGGCTACACCTTC.

As DNA, the CDR3 is TGTGCCAGCAGTTCCTCAGGGGGGAATGAAAAACTGTTTTTT. Protein: CASSSSGGNEKLFF. The chain combines TRBV7-9 with TRBJ1-4, with TRBD1 identical over 7 bases. The V and J ends lost 6 bases and 5 bases, in that order; junction bases with no gene match: 6. This CDR3 comprises 14 residues. The germline V gene encodes CDR1 SEHNR and CDR2 FQNEAQ (reference sequence).

This sequence joins TRBV7-9 and TRBJ1-3, with D perhaps TRBD1 (5 bases). Germline V gene lookup returns CDR1 SEHNR and CDR2 FQNEAQ (reference sequence). The CDR3 extends over 14 amino acids. Trimming removed 2 bases from V and 0 bases from J, with 5 bases in between. CDR3 amino acids: CASSLQGSGNTIYF. DNA for the CDR3: TGTGCCAGCAGCTTACAGGGCTCTGGAAACACCATATATTTT.

In nucleotides, the CDR3 is TGTGCCTGCGCAGCGGGATCTAACAATGAGCAGTTCTTC. Translating it yields CACAAGSNNEQFF. The V and J genes are TRBV30 and TRBJ2-1; 7 bases line up with TRBD2. V lost 6 bases and J lost 5; bases outside the gene matches: 7. Germline V gene lookup returns CDR1 GTSNPN and CDR2 SVGIG (reference sequence). CDR3 length equals 13 residues.

CDR3 nucleotides: TGTGCCAGCAGCTTAACTAGCGCTCCGAACACCGGGGAGCTGTTTTTT. Its translation is CASSLTSAPNTGELFF. The gene calls are TRBV9 and TRBJ2-2, with 7 bases matching TRBD2. The V gene's germline CDR1 is SGDLS and CDR2 YYNGEE. The length of the CDR3 is 16 residues. J gave up 0 bases and V 4 bases, and 6 bases lay outside the gene matches. The whole variable domain, filled in from reference TRBV9 and TRBJ2-2, reads DSGVTQTPKHLITATGQRVTLRCSPRSGDLSVYWYQQSLDQGLQFLIQYYNGEERAKGNILERFSAQQFPDLHSELNLSSLELGDSALYFCASSLTSAPNTGELFFGEGSRLTVL.

CDR3 protein: CASRAQGGTGELFF. CDR3 bases: TGTGCCAGCAGGGCGCAGGGGGGGACCGGGGAGCTGTTTTTT. This chain connects TRBV14 to TRBJ2-2; perhaps D is TRBD1 or TRBD2 (7 bases each). Per the germline V gene, CDR1 is SGHDN and CDR2 is FVKESK. V was cut by 6 bases and J by 5 bases, with 13 bases left in between. The CDR3 is made up of 14 amino acids.

This chain connects TRBV6-7 to TRBJ2-1, with D hard to call. TRBV6-7 counts as an open reading frame of uncertain function. The CDR3 has 13 residues. V lost 0 bases, J lost 4 bases, and 4 bases lay in between. CDR3 DNA: TGTGCCAGCAGTTACTCACTTTACAATGAGCAGTTCTTC. Protein: CASSYSLYNEQFF.

The chain carries TRBV19 and TRBJ2-1; 9 bases line up with TRBD1. Looked up from germline, CDR1 is LNHDA and CDR2 is SQIVND (reference sequence). Losses at the gene ends were 4 bases for V and 0 bases for J; bases not matched to a gene: 13. CDR3 length: 19 residues. CDR3 coding DNA: TGTGCCAGTAGTACCAGGGACAGGGAATATTTTAGCTCCTACAATGAGCAGTTCTTC. This gives the protein CASSTRDREYFSSYNEQFF.

The CDR3 here is CASSYGRGGDGYTF. In DNA, the CDR3 is TGTGCCAGCAGTTACGGCAGGGGAGGTGATGGCTACACCTTC. This chain links TRBV6-6 with TRBJ1-2; a possible D gene is TRBD1 (6 bases). Looked up from germline, CDR1 is MNHNY and CDR2 is SVGAGI (reference sequence). V shed 2 bases and J shed 6 bases, with 13 bases lying between them. CDR3 size: 14 residues.